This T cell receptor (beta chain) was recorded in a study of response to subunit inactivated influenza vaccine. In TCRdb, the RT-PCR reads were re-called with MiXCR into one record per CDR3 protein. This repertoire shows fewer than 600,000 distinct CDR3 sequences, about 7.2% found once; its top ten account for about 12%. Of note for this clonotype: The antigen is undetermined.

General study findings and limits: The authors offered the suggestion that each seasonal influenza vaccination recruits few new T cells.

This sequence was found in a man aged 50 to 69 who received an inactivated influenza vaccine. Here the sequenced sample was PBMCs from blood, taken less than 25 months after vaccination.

In DNA, the CDR3 is TGTGCCAGCAGTTACGACGGAGACAGTTCTTATGAAAAACTGTTTTTT. Translated, it gives CASSYDGDSSYEKLFF. The genes are TRBV6-5 and TRBJ1-4, with D possibly matching TRBD1 (5 bases). CDR3 size: 16 residues. The V and J ends lost 2 bases and 6 bases respectively, with 16 bases between them. CDR1 MNHEY and CDR2 SVGAGI come from the germline V gene.